The source of this TCR beta chain is a study of cytomegalovirus exposure and HLA in healthy donors. PCR was performed using 60 Vbeta and 13 Jbeta primers. This table comes from immunoSEQ multiplex PCR, and its TCRdb copy is limited to in-frame clones, with some not included. Among over 150,000 clones listed, about 80% were seen once. The CDR3 sequence is 16 residues long. Germline V gene data show CDR1 as SGDLS and CDR2 as YYNGEE. Trimming took off 3 bases at V and 0 bases at J, with 15 bases between the two ends. The receptor's source is a man younger than 45 in good health and CMV-seronegative. Sequencing used PBMCs. This chain joins TRBV9 and TRBJ1-2, with D maybe TRBD1 (5 bases). CDR3 loop: CASSGGGRFSNYGYTF. CDR3 bases: TGTGCCAGCAGCGGGGGGGGACGGTTTTCTAACTATGGCTACACCTTC.